Listed below are T cell receptor beta chains from one sample, sequenced in a study of T cells after yellow fever vaccination. TCRdb fed the 5' RACE reads into MiXCR, producing one record per CDR3 protein. This table holds about 580,000 distinct CDR3 sequences, 17% found once. Specimen: PBMCs, collected about 5 days after the first yellow fever vaccination. Source of these receptors: a man between 18 and 35 years old who received the YFV17D yellow fever vaccine. The CDR3 runs from the conserved cysteine through the conserved F or W. D genes are given only for firm matches. Rows give clone size only sometimes, using once, few, many, or a class for an expanded clone.

j_call,d_call,clone_size,cdr3_length,v_call,cdr3_aa,cdr3_nt
TRBJ2-1,TRBD2,many,18,TRBV7-3,CASSLSPSGGEWDNEQFF,TGTGCCAGCAGCTTGTCCCCTAGCGGGGGGGAATGGGACAATGAGCAGTTCTTC
TRBJ2-5,-,many,17,TRBV9,CASSVAGGPSGQETQYF,TGTGCCAGCAGCGTAGCCGGGGGGCCGTCTGGGCAAGAGACCCAGTACTTC
TRBJ1-1,-,-,14,TRBV7-2,CASSTGPQNTEAFF,TGTGCCAGCAGCACAGGGCCGCAGAACACTGAAGCTTTCTTT
TRBJ2-2,TRBD1,few,15,TRBV5-1,CASSFGEGAGGELFF,TGCGCCAGCAGCTTCGGAGAGGGGGCAGGCGGGGAGCTGTTTTTT
TRBJ1-2,-,-,14,TRBV4-3,CASSQDVDRGGYTF,TGCGCCAGCAGCCAAGATGTGGACAGAGGGGGCTACACCTTC
TRBJ2-7,-,-,13,TRBV2,CGSGQTKGYEQYF,TGTGGCAGCGGGCAGACCAAAGGCTACGAGCAGTACTTC
TRBJ2-7,-,-,18,TRBV4-1,CASSYTAQGPGANYEQYF,TGCGCCAGCAGCTACACGGCCCAAGGGCCGGGGGCCAACTACGAGCAGTACTTC
TRBJ2-1,TRBD1,few,14,TRBV20-1,CSAIGQGGYNEQFF,TGCAGTGCTATTGGACAGGGCGGCTACAATGAGCAGTTCTTC
TRBJ1-1,-,few,15,TRBV4-3,CASSQLNREGVQAFF,TGCGCCAGCAGCCAGTTGAACAGGGAGGGGGTACAAGCTTTCTTT
TRBJ1-1,-,many,12,TRBV7-9,CASSLGITEAFF,TGTGCCAGCAGCTTAGGGATTACTGAAGCTTTCTTT
TRBJ1-1,TRBD1,-,14,TRBV7-2,CASSVQGWMTEAFF,TGTGCCAGCAGCGTACAGGGGTGGATGACTGAAGCTTTCTTT
TRBJ2-3,-,-,14,TRBV4-3,CASSQVPLTDTQYF,TGCGCCAGCAGCCAAGTTCCCCTCACAGATACGCAGTATTTT
TRBJ2-1,TRBD1,-,14,TRBV20-1,CNARARGRLNEQFF,TGCAATGCTAGAGCCAGGGGGCGCCTCAATGAGCAGTTCTTC
TRBJ2-2,-,few,17,TRBV6-5,CASSYSAGGGNTGELFF,TGTGCCAGCAGTTACTCGGCCGGAGGCGGGAACACCGGGGAGCTGTTTTTT
TRBJ1-1,TRBD1,few,16,TRBV28,CASSSGDRAFQGEAFF,TGTGCCAGCAGTTCCGGGGACAGGGCATTCCAGGGTGAAGCTTTCTTT
TRBJ1-1,-,few,14,TRBV5-1,CASSLQVSGTEAFF,TGCGCCAGCAGCTTGCAGGTCTCGGGCACTGAAGCTTTCTTT
TRBJ2-1,TRBD1,few,15,TRBV9,CASNLGQGVVNEQFF,TGTGCCAGTAATCTCGGGCAGGGGGTAGTCAATGAGCAGTTCTTC
TRBJ1-5,-,-,13,TRBV7-2,CASSQGTGQPQHF,TGTGCCAGCAGCCAAGGGACCGGTCAGCCCCAGCATTTT
TRBJ2-5,-,few,15,TRBV20-1,CSARGLADRGETQYF,TGCAGTGCTAGAGGACTAGCTGATAGGGGGGAGACCCAGTACTTC
TRBJ2-3,TRBD2,-,16,TRBV11-3,CASSFGLAGTTDTQYF,TGTGCCAGCAGCTTTGGATTAGCGGGGACCACAGATACGCAGTATTTT
TRBJ1-2,-,-,14,TRBV9,CASSPGIANYGYTF,TGTGCCAGCAGCCCGGGAATCGCGAACTATGGCTACACCTTC
TRBJ2-2,TRBD1,few,16,TRBV3-1,CASSPRTGGFSGELFF,TGTGCCAGCAGCCCTCGGACAGGGGGGTTCTCCGGGGAGCTGTTTTTT
TRBJ2-3,-,few,14,TRBV7-9,CASSRLSVTDTQYF,TGTGCCAGCAGCAGACTTTCGGTGACAGATACGCAGTATTTT
TRBJ2-3,-,few,13,TRBV5-1,CASSLAQLPPQYF,TGCGCCAGCAGCTTGGCCCAGCTACCGCCGCAGTATTTT
TRBJ2-3,-,few,14,TRBV7-3,CASSLLSSADTQYF,TGTGCCAGCAGCTTACTTTCTTCGGCAGATACGCAGTATTTT
TRBJ2-7,TRBD1,few,14,TRBV29-1,CSVATGVGDYEQYF,TGCAGCGTAGCTACAGGGGTGGGTGACTACGAGCAGTACTTC
TRBJ2-1,-,few,13,TRBV5-1,CASSDHLGGEQFF,TGCGCCAGCAGCGATCATCTGGGGGGTGAGCAGTTCTTC
TRBJ2-1,TRBD2,-,14,TRBV4-1,CASSIPGLGIEQFF,TGCGCCAGCAGCATCCCGGGACTAGGGATTGAGCAGTTCTTC
TRBJ2-5,-,-,15,TRBV4-1,CASSQAPGAGETQYF,TGCGCCAGCAGCCAAGCCCCGGGGGCCGGGGAGACCCAGTACTTC
TRBJ2-7,-,-,13,TRBV12-3/TRBV12-4,CASSVVSTYEQYF,TGTGCCAGCAGTGTGGTCAGTACCTACGAGCAGTACTTC
TRBJ1-2,TRBD1,-,15,TRBV18,CASSPSRGLYYGYTF,TGTGCCAGCTCACCATCGAGGGGGCTATACTATGGCTACACCTTC
TRBJ2-3,-,-,15,TRBV15,CATSWDHPAPDTQYF,TGTGCCACCAGCTGGGACCATCCGGCTCCAGATACGCAGTATTTT
TRBJ1-3,-,-,16,TRBV12-3/TRBV12-4,CASSSGTLPGGNTIYF,TGTGCCAGCAGTTCCGGGACACTCCCGGGGGGAAACACCATATATTTT
TRBJ1-2,-,-,15,TRBV4-2,CASSQVGGPPYGYTF,TGTGCCAGCAGCCAAGTTGGTGGGCCTCCGTATGGCTACACCTTC
TRBJ2-3,-,-,15,TRBV9,CASSFGGQGADTQYF,TGTGCCAGCAGCTTCGGGGGCCAAGGAGCAGATACGCAGTATTTT
TRBJ2-3,-,few,16,TRBV10-2,CASGGEVNQRTDTQYF,TGCGCCAGCGGCGGGGAAGTCAACCAGAGGACAGATACGCAGTATTTT
TRBJ2-3,-,few,14,TRBV19,CASSMGPHTDTQYF,TGTGCCAGTAGTATGGGTCCACACACAGATACGCAGTATTTT
TRBJ1-2,-,-,13,TRBV7-9,CASSSEGLAGYTF,TGTGCCAGCAGCTCGGAGGGGCTCGCTGGCTACACCTTC
TRBJ1-5,-,few,14,TRBV27,CASIIGLPGWPQHF,TGTGCCAGCATAATTGGTTTGCCAGGATGGCCCCAGCATTTT
TRBJ1-1,TRBD1,-,14,TRBV7-9,CASSLTGVLTEAFF,TGTGCCAGCAGCCTCACAGGGGTACTCACTGAAGCTTTCTTT
TRBJ2-3,-,few,12,TRBV12-3/TRBV12-4,CASVLGGRTQYF,TGTGCCAGCGTCTTGGGGGGGCGTACGCAGTATTTT
TRBJ2-2,-,-,11,TRBV7-9,CAPEGPGELFF,TGTGCCCCCGAGGGGCCCGGGGAGCTGTTTTTT
TRBJ1-1,-,-,13,TRBV7-2,CASGGRAVTEAFF,TGTGCCAGCGGGGGCCGGGCGGTCACTGAAGCTTTCTTT
TRBJ2-2,-,many,14,TRBV12-3/TRBV12-4,CASSYVLNTGELFF,TGTGCCAGCAGTTACGTCTTGAACACCGGGGAGCTGTTTTTT
TRBJ1-1,-,few,12,TRBV24-1,CATSAGDTEAFF,TGTGCCACCAGTGCTGGAGACACTGAAGCTTTCTTT
TRBJ2-1,TRBD2,-,17,TRBV4-2,CASSQDFLADTYNEQFF,TGTGCCAGCAGCCAAGATTTTCTAGCGGATACCTACAATGAGCAGTTCTTC
TRBJ1-5,-,-,19,TRBV28,CASTRWGGPNGGSNQPQHF,TGTGCCAGCACCCGCTGGGGGGGACCTAACGGTGGGAGCAATCAGCCCCAGCATTTT
TRBJ2-1,-,-,13,TRBV20-1,CSVTGVSYNEQFF,TGCAGTGTGACGGGGGTCTCCTACAATGAGCAGTTCTTC
TRBJ2-2,TRBD2,-,16,TRBV9,CASSVRSGGNTGELFF,TGTGCCAGCAGCGTAAGGAGCGGGGGGAACACCGGGGAGCTGTTTTTT
TRBJ1-1,TRBD1,-,14,TRBV11-3,CATFLDRVFSEAFF,TGTGCCACCTTTCTGGACAGGGTGTTTTCTGAAGCTTTCTTT
TRBJ2-1,-,many,13,TRBV6-2/TRBV6-3,CASSYRAYNEQFF,TGTGCCAGCAGTTACAGGGCCTACAATGAGCAGTTCTTC
TRBJ2-3,TRBD2,few,16,TRBV4-2,CASSTRTSENTDTQYF,TGTGCCAGCAGCACCCGGACTAGCGAGAACACAGATACGCAGTATTTT
TRBJ2-3,TRBD2,few,16,TRBV5-1,CASSWGGRSGADTQYF,TGCGCCAGCAGCTGGGGCGGACGTAGCGGGGCCGATACGCAGTATTTT
TRBJ2-6,TRBD1,many,14,TRBV23-1,CASSQAPQRTGATF,TGCGCCAGCAGTCAAGCGCCACAGAGGACAGGGGCGACTTTC
TRBJ2-7,TRBD1,-,14,TRBV10-3,CAIRGQGAFDEQYF,TGTGCCATCAGGGGACAGGGGGCCTTCGACGAGCAGTACTTC
TRBJ2-2,-,few,15,TRBV4-1,CASSQVLSNTGELFF,TGCGCCAGCAGCCAAGTGCTCTCGAACACCGGGGAGCTGTTTTTT